These T cell receptor beta chains were read from a single sample in a study of blood T cell repertoires in COVID-19. The method was immunoSEQ multiplex PCR; TCRdb's version includes in-frame clones alone and lacks a portion of them. The data hold 180,000 or so clones, with more than 80% observed a single time. Material: PBMCs or T cells enriched from blood (not recorded which). The receptors were sampled from a man between 35 and 55 years old who had recovered from COVID-19. CDR3s include the opening cysteine and the closing phenylalanine or tryptophan. The D gene is left open where the match is weak. Rows may omit the clone size; those that give it use once, few, many or a size class.

TRBV11-2	NA	few	TRBJ1-4	TGTGCCAGCAGCTTAGATAGCACTGGGACTAATGAAAAACTGTTTTTT	CASSLDSTGTNEKLFF
TRBV9	TRBD1	NA	TRBJ1-2	TGTGCCAGCAGCAACCACCGACAGGGAACTTATGGCTACACCTTC	CASSNHRQGTYGYTF
TRBV5-6	TRBD1	NA	TRBJ1-2	TGTGCCAGCAGCTCCCAGGGGGGTGGTGGTGGCTACACCTTC	CASSSQGGGGGYTF
TRBV19	NA	many	TRBJ2-7	TGTGCCAGTGGTTCTACAGGTTCTTCCTACGAGCAGTACTTC	CASGSTGSSYEQYF
TRBV5-1	TRBD2	NA	TRBJ2-1	TGCGCCAGCAGCATGGGACTACTTTCCTACAATGAGCAGTTCTTC	CASSMGLLSYNEQFF
TRBV6-5	TRBD1	NA	TRBJ2-3	TGTGCCAGCAGCCGCGGACAGGGAGGCGAAGATACGCAGTATTTT	CASSRGQGGEDTQYF
TRBV30	NA	NA	TRBJ1-2	TGTGCCGGAGACGGGAAAACTAACTATGGCTACACCTTC	CAGDGKTNYGYTF
TRBV30	NA	NA	TRBJ1-1	TGTGCCTGGACTCGGCAGGGAAGAACTGAAGCTTTCTTT	CAWTRQGRTEAFF
TRBV5-1	TRBD1	NA	TRBJ1-1	TGCGCCAGCAGTTCCGGGACAGGGGCGATTGAAGCTTTCTTT	CASSSGTGAIEAFF
TRBV11-3	NA	once	TRBJ1-1	TGTGCCAGCAGCTTAGTGGCAGGGATGAACACTGAAGCTTTCTTT	CASSLVAGMNTEAFF
TRBV29-1	TRBD2	NA	TRBJ2-1	TGCAGCGTTGAAAACGGGAGGTACAATGAGCAGTTCTTC	CSVENGRYNEQFF
TRBV27	NA	NA	TRBJ1-5	TGTGCCAGCAGTTTAATTTCGGGCGGGGCCCAGCATTTT	CASSLISGGAQHF
TRBV10-3	TRBD1	NA	TRBJ2-3	TGTGCCATCAGGACGGACAGGGGGGGAACAGATACGCAGTATTTT	CAIRTDRGGTDTQYF
TRBV11-3	TRBD1	once	TRBJ1-1	TGTGCCAGCAGCGGATCGCGGACAGGGAAAGCTTTCTTT	CASSGSRTGKAFF
TRBV28	TRBD1	NA	TRBJ1-2	TGTGCCAGCATCTCCTTCAGGGGGCAGGTAGACTATGGCTACACCTTC	CASISFRGQVDYGYTF
TRBV12-5	TRBD1	once	TRBJ1-2	TGTGCTAGTGGTCTCACCCAGGGGGGTGGCTACACCTTC	CASGLTQGGGYTF
TRBV5-8	TRBD1	NA	TRBJ1-2	TGTGCCAGCACCATGCGGACAGGGCTACGTGGCTACACCTTC	CASTMRTGLRGYTF
TRBV15	NA	NA	TRBJ2-6	TGTGCCACCAGCAGAGAAGCAGGGCTGGGTGTTGGGGCCAACGTCCTGACTTTC	CATSREAGLGVGANVLTF
TRBV15	NA	NA	TRBJ1-3	TGTGCCACCAGCAGAGGACAGAGACTCTCTGGAAACACCATATATTTT	CATSRGQRLSGNTIYF
TRBV5-6	NA	NA	TRBJ2-3	TGTGCCAGCAGACCGCTATACACAGATACGCAGTATTTT	CASRPLYTDTQYF
TRBV19	TRBD2	once	TRBJ2-7	TGTGCCAGTAGCTCAGCGGGAGTGGGTTACGAGCAGTACTTC	CASSSAGVGYEQYF
TRBV14	NA	NA	TRBJ2-7	TGTGCCAGCAGACTATCAGCGTCCTACGAGCAGTACTTC	CASRLSASYEQYF
TRBV9	TRBD2	NA	TRBJ2-3	TGTGCCAGCAGCGTATCCGGGACTAGCGGGAGAGCAGATACGCAGTATTTT	CASSVSGTSGRADTQYF
TRBV20-1	NA	NA	TRBJ1-1	TGCAGTGCTAGGGGGGGTGAAGCTTTCTTT	CSARGGEAFF
TRBV7-3	NA	few	TRBJ2-7	TGTGCCAGCAGCTTAACACGCTCGGACGAGCAGTACTTC	CASSLTRSDEQYF
TRBV30	NA	few	TRBJ2-7	TGTGCCTGGAGTGTCGGAGCGGGCTCCTACGAGCAGTACTTC	CAWSVGAGSYEQYF
TRBV19	NA	NA	TRBJ1-1	TGTGCCAGTAGTATTTCCCGACAAACTGAAGCTTTCTTT	CASSISRQTEAFF
TRBV4-1	NA	NA	TRBJ2-6	TGCGCCAGCAGCCGCCAGGGGCGGCAGGGGTTTGGAGGGGCCAACGTCCTGACTTTC	CASSRQGRQGFGGANVLTF